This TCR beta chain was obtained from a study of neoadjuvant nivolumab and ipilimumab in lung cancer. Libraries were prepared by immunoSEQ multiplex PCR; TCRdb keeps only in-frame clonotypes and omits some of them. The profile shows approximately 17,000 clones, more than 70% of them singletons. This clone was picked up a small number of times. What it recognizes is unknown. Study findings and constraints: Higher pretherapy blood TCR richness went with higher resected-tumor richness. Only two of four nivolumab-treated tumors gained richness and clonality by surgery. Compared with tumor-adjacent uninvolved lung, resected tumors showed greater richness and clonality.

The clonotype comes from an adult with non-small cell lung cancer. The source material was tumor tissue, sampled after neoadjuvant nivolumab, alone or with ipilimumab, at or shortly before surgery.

CDR3 coding DNA: TGTGCCAGCAGTGCCGACCATAACTATGGCTACACCTTC. This sequence encodes CASSADHNYGYTF. The V call is TRBV2, the J call TRBJ1-2; D is ambiguous. The CDR3 runs 13 residues. V was cut by 4 bases and J by 1 base, with 7 bases left in between. Germline CDR1 is SNHLY and CDR2 is FYNNEI.